The T cell receptor beta chain described here comes from a study of cytomegalovirus exposure and HLA in healthy donors. Looking at the study overall: In a previous analysis, nearly 120 million unique TCR beta sequences were found from some 180 million T cells. Study-level points and caveats: Some V segments, including TRBV6-2 and TRBV6-3, were excluded as indistinguishable. According to a later analysis, donors in an Asian-associated ancestry cluster reportedly had fewer N-insertions than the roughly 640-donor mean.

13 Jbeta primers and 60 Vbeta primers were used for the PCR. Repertoires were generated with immunoSEQ multiplex PCR, while TCRdb's copy carries only in-frame clones and drops some. The data show more than 100,000 clones, over 60% seen once. This clone appeared once. As yet, its antigen is unknown. Other DNA sequences of this sample code for an identical CDR3. The germline V gene has CDR1 SGHRS and CDR2 YFSETQ. V gave up 2 bases and J gave up 4 bases; unmatched junction bases: 8. The CDR3 loop spans 16 amino acids. Material for sequencing was PBMCs. The V and J genes are TRBV5-1 and TRBJ2-1, with TRBD2 identical over 8 bases. This receptor was obtained from a woman aged 30 to 39 in good health and CMV-seropositive. This CDR3 reads CASSLGLAGLYNEQFF. The CDR3 DNA reads as TGCGCCAGCAGCTTAGGCCTAGCGGGCCTATACAATGAGCAGTTCTTC. Combining the CDR3 with reference TRBV5-1 and TRBJ2-1 gives the whole variable domain KAGVTQTPRYLIKTRGQQVTLSCSPISGHRSVSWYQQTPGQGLQFLFEYFSETQRNKGNFPGRFSGRQFSNSRSEMNVSTLELGDSALYLCASSLGLAGLYNEQFFGPGTRLTVL.